This T cell receptor beta chain was recorded in a study of early T cells in non-severe SARS-CoV-2 infection. The CDR3 length is 12 residues. Germline CDR1 reads KGHSH; CDR2 reads LQKENI. Unique molecular identifiers were attached to individual cDNA molecules. TCRdb fed the 5' RACE reads into MiXCR, producing one record per CDR3 protein. The data hold about 21,000 distinct CDR3 sequences, with 4.7% observed a single time. As concerns this clonotype: A much more abundant neighbour one base away suggests this may be a read error.

This clonotype was sampled from an adult who was a healthcare worker with PCR-confirmed SARS-CoV-2 infection or an uninfected control (not recorded which). The rearrangement uses TRBV18 and TRBJ2-5, with no clear D. The sample consisted of whole blood. The CDR3 protein is CPSSTNQETQYF. CDR3 DNA: TGTCCCAGCTCAACGAATCAAGAGACCCAGTACTTC.